The clone carrying this T cell receptor beta chain was picked up many times. Its antigen is unknown. Ophthalmopathy in the patients scored at least 3 on Clinical Activity Score and at least 4 on NOSPECS grade, lasting under 3 months. The CDR3 regions of TCR beta were amplified from RNA transcripts. HTBI primers were used for first-round RT-PCR of the TCR CDR3. One entry per CDR3 protein, called by TCRdb with MiXCR from the multiplex PCR reads. The sample lists about 530,000 distinct CDR3 sequences, under 20% occurring once. The record originates from a study of T cells in Graves' hyperthyroidism and ophthalmopathy. The overall study: Peripheral blood was taken when the disease was first diagnosed, before any treatment began. General study findings and limits: Using 13 V-J features, a model discriminated ophthalmopathy from stable hyperthyroidism.

Trimming cost V 5 bases and J 3 bases; bases outside gene matches: 4. The germline V gene has CDR1 ENHRY and CDR2 SYGVKD. The CDR3 runs 15 residues. The chain combines TRBV10-3 with TRBJ2-1; 10 bases match TRBD2. The source of this sequence is a woman younger than 30 with Graves' ophthalmopathy. Sequencing input: blood. CDR3 protein: CAISPLAGDYNEQFF. CDR3 DNA sequence: TGTGCCATCAGTCCGCTAGCGGGGGACTACAATGAGCAGTTCTTC.